These T cell receptor beta chains were read from a single sample in a study of T cells in Graves' hyperthyroidism and ophthalmopathy. MiXCR, applied by TCRdb to the multiplex PCR reads, yields one record per CDR3 protein. The data hold about 340,000 distinct CDR3 sequences, with about 20% observed a single time. Material: blood. Receptors were obtained from a woman between 50 and 59 years old with Graves' hyperthyroidism. Each CDR3 is given with its conserved first and last residue. Each record gives: clone size, D gene, J gene, V gene, CDR3 protein, CDR3 DNA. D genes are given only for firm matches. Size values are once, few and many counts, or a class for expanded clones, and some rows have none.

clone size: NA
D gene: TRBD1
J gene: TRBJ2-2
V gene: TRBV27
CDR3 protein: CASSRTGGFNTGELFF
CDR3 DNA: TGTGCCAGCAGCAGAACAGGGGGCTTTAACACCGGGGAGCTGTTTTTT

clone size: NA
D gene: NA
J gene: TRBJ2-1
V gene: TRBV3-1
CDR3 protein: CASSQVMGLQYNEQFF
CDR3 DNA: TGCGCCAGCAGCCAAGTGATGGGACTCCAATACAATGAGCAGTTCTTC

clone size: NA
D gene: TRBD2
J gene: TRBJ2-3
V gene: TRBV19
CDR3 protein: CASSIGGGNTDTQYF
CDR3 DNA: TGTGCCAGTAGTATCGGCGGGGGTAACACAGATACGCAGTATTTT

clone size: many
D gene: TRBD2
J gene: TRBJ2-7
V gene: TRBV11-2
CDR3 protein: CASSASGNYEQYF
CDR3 DNA: TGTGCCAGCTCCGCTAGCGGGAATTACGAGCAGTACTTC

clone size: many
D gene: NA
J gene: TRBJ2-4
V gene: TRBV27
CDR3 protein: CASSRVDGGTRAKNIQYF
CDR3 DNA: TGTGCCAGCAGCCGGGTGGATGGTGGCACACGAGCCAAAAACATTCAGTACTTC

clone size: few
D gene: NA
J gene: TRBJ2-2
V gene: TRBV5-1
CDR3 protein: CASSLYSLELFF
CDR3 DNA: TGCGCCAGCAGCTTGTATAGTCTGGAGCTGTTTTTT

clone size: NA
D gene: TRBD2
J gene: TRBJ2-7
V gene: TRBV6-2/TRBV6-3
CDR3 protein: CASSHSSGSTYEQYF
CDR3 DNA: TGTGCCAGCAGTCACTCTAGCGGGAGTACCTACGAGCAGTACTTC

clone size: few
D gene: NA
J gene: TRBJ1-2
V gene: TRBV20-1
CDR3 protein: CSARDLRGYGYTF
CDR3 DNA: TGCAGTGCTAGAGATTTGCGCGGCTATGGCTACACCTTC

clone size: NA
D gene: NA
J gene: TRBJ1-2
V gene: TRBV12-3/TRBV12-4
CDR3 protein: CASSGTFYGYTF
CDR3 DNA: TGTGCCAGCAGCGGGACCTTCTATGGCTACACCTTC

clone size: few
D gene: TRBD1
J gene: TRBJ2-5
V gene: TRBV5-1
CDR3 protein: CASSTLTGGQETQYF
CDR3 DNA: TGCGCCAGCAGCACCTTGACAGGGGGACAAGAGACCCAGTACTTC

clone size: many
D gene: NA
J gene: TRBJ2-5
V gene: TRBV7-3
CDR3 protein: CASSSSPVETQYF
CDR3 DNA: TGTGCCAGCAGCTCGTCCCCCGTGGAGACCCAGTACTTC

clone size: NA
D gene: NA
J gene: TRBJ1-1
V gene: TRBV9
CDR3 protein: CASSRAHTEAFF
CDR3 DNA: TGTGCCAGCAGCAGGGCCCACACTGAAGCTTTCTTT

clone size: many
D gene: TRBD1
J gene: TRBJ2-5
V gene: TRBV7-8
CDR3 protein: CASSLLLMDRGETQYF
CDR3 DNA: TGTGCCAGCAGCTTACTATTGATGGACAGGGGGGAGACCCAGTACTTC

clone size: NA
D gene: NA
J gene: TRBJ2-1
V gene: TRBV11-2
CDR3 protein: CASSLQTLRGIGSYNEQFF
CDR3 DNA: TGTGCCAGCAGCTTGCAGACGCTAAGGGGGATAGGGTCTTACAATGAGCAGTTCTTC

clone size: few
D gene: NA
J gene: TRBJ1-4
V gene: TRBV5-5
CDR3 protein: CASSTEWGNEKLFF
CDR3 DNA: TGTGCCAGCAGCACCGAATGGGGTAATGAAAAACTGTTTTTT

clone size: NA
D gene: TRBD2
J gene: TRBJ2-3
V gene: TRBV20-1
CDR3 protein: CSAPLDPGRADTQYF
CDR3 DNA: TGCAGTGCTCCCCTCGATCCAGGGAGGGCAGATACGCAGTATTTT